This record covers a single T cell receptor beta chain. The target antigen is unknown. One end of the junction fails to match germline, which may point to a read error. Together with a sample-barcoded 5' primer, a J-beta primer mix was included in a second PCR lasting about 7 to 11 cycles. TCRdb redid the calling of the 5' RACE reads with MiXCR, one entry per CDR3 protein. The sample has roughly 800,000 distinct CDR3 sequences; 58% are singletons. The data stem from a study of blood T cells in healthy people across ages. Study results and caveats: Researchers judged that diversity estimates from one million T cells fell short of true values.

The study recruited healthy Caucasian donors from Russia who were aged about 6 to 90. Sequencing was performed on blood. The sequence came from a young man in good health.

The CDR3 region has the DNA TGCTACCACTATATACCCTCGGGACAGGGGGTAGATACGCAGTATTTT. It is translated as CYHYIPSGQGVDTQYF. The V and J genes are TRBV12-3 or TRBV12-4 and TRBJ2-3; 11 nucleotides agree with TRBD1. The CDR3 loop spans 16 amino acids.